This T cell receptor beta chain is drawn from a study of identifying expanded T cells in peripheral blood (dated by TCRdb to about 2019). Study-level background: Technical replicates were generated by sequencing separate aliquots of the same genomic DNA pool, with four replicates compared pairwise. The paper as a whole reports these results and caveats: Across all healthy donors, variance in clone template counts between roughly 2-week samples was found to increase significantly with total template count. It was expected by the authors that biological variance in healthy repertoires might increase further over much longer intervals, such as months to years. Both the number of clones called differentially abundant and the false-positive rate were significantly reduced by the beta-binomial model across all healthy-donor time intervals. The binomial model flagged around 1.2 differentially abundant clones between technical replicates but around 15 over two weeks and approximately 18 over roughly 4 weeks.

TCRbeta CDR3 regions were profiled with the immunoSEQ Assay using bias-controlled multiplex PCR amplification of genomic DNA. In the source study's methods: The absolute abundance of each unique TCRbeta CDR3 region was quantified after sequences were collapsed and filtered. Differential abundance was tested with two models: a binomial (Fisher-equivalent) model and a beta-binomial model that adds time-dependent variance fitted from healthy donors. Clones with fewer than 5 combined templates were removed, and a clone was called differentially abundant if the clone's Benjamini-Hochberg FDR was below 0.01. The form v = (b*log(k)+a)^2 was used to model beta-binomial variance as a function of total template count across the two samples. The table was pulled from immuneACCESS by TCRdb, which kept in-frame rearrangements only. Such tables lose some clones; where checked, under half of the loss comes from unresolved V genes, and the rest has no known cause. D and trimming were read from the DNA, whereas the V and J calls and clone size are those reported in that table. Across this sample there are tens of thousands of clones, with roughly four fifths seen only once. The ten largest clones take up more than 15% of the sample.

Looking up the germline V gene (reference sequence) yields CDR1 SEHNR and CDR2 FQNEAQ. Counted from cysteine to phenylalanine, this CDR3 has 16 amino acids. Left in the record is the CDR3 DNA by itself, 48 bases read in frame from the first base. V and J are truncated by 1 base and 3 bases respectively, leaving an intervening sequence of 15 bases. A note on this clone: Its antigen specificity is not known. Nothing much larger sits one base from this clone, and base qualities are not available.

During the collection period, no infections or other immune events were recorded for the healthy donors. Blood repertoires from healthy donors were used as a training cohort for calibrating time-dependent variance in a beta-binomial model of differential abundance of T-cell clones. The training cohort comprised roughly ten healthy donors, 3 female and 7 male. The donors were between about 25 and 65 years old, with an average age of 43 years. Whole blood from each healthy donor was obtained from a commercial supplier and was collected at three time points around 2 weeks apart. For immunosequencing, genomic DNA was extracted from unsorted whole blood.

Sequencing input: blood. The rearrangement combines TRBV7-9 with TRBJ2-5; the D call is tentative, TRBD1 or TRBD2, as each matches 5 bases. The sequence derives from a person between 18 and 69 years old in good health. The nucleotides read TGTGCCAGCAGCTTAGTAGGGACCCAGGGAAAAGAGACCCAGTACTTC. Translated, it reads CASSLVGTQGKETQYF.